The entry below describes one T cell receptor (beta chain). The data stem from a study of cytotoxic CD8 clonotypes in ibrutinib-treated CLL. On the study more broadly: Across samples, productive templates numbered approximately 260,000 and productive rearrangements reached about 100,000 on average.

Produced via immunoSEQ multiplex PCR; TCRdb's table is partial and in-frame only. Among more than 300,000 clones, almost 80% were seen once, and the ten largest hold roughly 7%. Sequencing was performed on PBMCs, taken before ibrutinib treatment. The TCR sequence derives from a human donor with chronic lymphocytic leukemia.

In DNA form, the CDR3 reads TGTGCCAGCAGTTTTCGAGGGAGTTTCTACGAGCAGTACTTC. Protein: CASSFRGSFYEQYF. The V gene is TRBV27, the J gene TRBJ2-7, with D perhaps matching TRBD2 (5 bases). This CDR3 has 14 residues. V lost 3 bases to trimming and J lost 3 bases, with 12 bases between them. Germline CDR1 is MNHEY and CDR2 is SMNVEV (reference sequence).